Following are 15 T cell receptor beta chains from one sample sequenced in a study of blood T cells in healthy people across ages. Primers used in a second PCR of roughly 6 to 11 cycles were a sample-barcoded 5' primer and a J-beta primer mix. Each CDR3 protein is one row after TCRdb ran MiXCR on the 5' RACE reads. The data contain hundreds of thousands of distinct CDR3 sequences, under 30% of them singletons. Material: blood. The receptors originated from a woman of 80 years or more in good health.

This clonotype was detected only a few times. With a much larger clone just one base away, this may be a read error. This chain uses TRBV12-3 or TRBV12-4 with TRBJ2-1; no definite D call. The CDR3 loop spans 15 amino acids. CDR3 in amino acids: CASSLRKSSYNGQFF. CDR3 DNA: TGTGCCAGCAGTTTAAGGAAGAGCTCCTACAATGGGCAGTTCTTC.

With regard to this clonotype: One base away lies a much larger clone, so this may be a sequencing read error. The CDR3 region is CASSEVAGRVTDTQYF. Written as DNA, the CDR3 is TGTGCCAGCAGTGAAGTGGCGGGGCGGGTCACAGATACGCAGTATTTT. This rearrangement joins TRBV6-1 to TRBJ2-3, with D tentatively TRBD2 (6 bases). V lost 1 base and J 2 bases, leaving 13 bases between the germline ends. The CDR3 is 16 residues long. Germline V CDR1 and CDR2: MNHNS, SASEGT.

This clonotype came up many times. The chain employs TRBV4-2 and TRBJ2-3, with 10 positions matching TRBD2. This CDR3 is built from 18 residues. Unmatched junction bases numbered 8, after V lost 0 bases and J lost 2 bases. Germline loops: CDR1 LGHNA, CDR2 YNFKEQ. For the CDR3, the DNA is TGTGCCAGCAGCCAAGATTTCACTAGCGGGGTTTCCACAGATACGCAGTATTTT. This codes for CASSQDFTSGVSTDTQYF.

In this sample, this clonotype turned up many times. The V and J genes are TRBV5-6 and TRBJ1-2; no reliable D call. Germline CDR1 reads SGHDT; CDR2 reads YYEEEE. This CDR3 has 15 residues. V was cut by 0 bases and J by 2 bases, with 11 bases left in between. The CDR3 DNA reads TGTGCCAGCAGCTTGGTTGTAGGCGGCAACTATGGCTACACCTTC. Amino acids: CASSLVVGGNYGYTF.

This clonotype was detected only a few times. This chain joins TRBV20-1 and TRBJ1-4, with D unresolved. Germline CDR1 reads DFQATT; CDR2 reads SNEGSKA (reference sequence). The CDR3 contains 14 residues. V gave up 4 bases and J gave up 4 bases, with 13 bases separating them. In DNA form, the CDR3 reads TGCAGTGCTAAGGTCCGGGCGCTTAATGAAAAACTGTTTTTT. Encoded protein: CSAKVRALNEKLFF.

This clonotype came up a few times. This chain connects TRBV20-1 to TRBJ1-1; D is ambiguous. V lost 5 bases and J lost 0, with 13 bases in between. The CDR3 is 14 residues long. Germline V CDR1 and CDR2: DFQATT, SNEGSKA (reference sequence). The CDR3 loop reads CSAVGFGLNTEAFF. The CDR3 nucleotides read TGCAGTGCTGTGGGGTTTGGCCTGAACACTGAAGCTTTCTTT.

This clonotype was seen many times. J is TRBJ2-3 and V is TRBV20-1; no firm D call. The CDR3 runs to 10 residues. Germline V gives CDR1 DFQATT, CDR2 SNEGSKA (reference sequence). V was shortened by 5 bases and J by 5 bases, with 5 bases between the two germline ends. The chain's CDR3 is CSAPLDTQYF. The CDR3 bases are TGCAGTGCTCCCCTAGATACGCAGTATTTT.

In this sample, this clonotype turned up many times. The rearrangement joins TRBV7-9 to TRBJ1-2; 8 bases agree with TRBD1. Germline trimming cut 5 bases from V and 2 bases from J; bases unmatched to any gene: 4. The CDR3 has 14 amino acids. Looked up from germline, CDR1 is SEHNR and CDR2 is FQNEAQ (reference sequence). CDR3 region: CASSPRTGNYGYTF. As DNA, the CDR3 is TGTGCCAGCAGCCCTCGGACAGGGAACTATGGCTACACCTTC.

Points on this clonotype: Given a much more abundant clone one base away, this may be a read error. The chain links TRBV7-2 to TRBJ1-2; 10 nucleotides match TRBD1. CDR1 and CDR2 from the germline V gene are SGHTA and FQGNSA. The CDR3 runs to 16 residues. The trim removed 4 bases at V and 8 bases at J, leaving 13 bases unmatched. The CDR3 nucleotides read TGTGCCAGCAGCTCGTCCACGACAGGGGGCGTGGACGGCTACACCTTC. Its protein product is CASSSSTTGGVDGYTF.

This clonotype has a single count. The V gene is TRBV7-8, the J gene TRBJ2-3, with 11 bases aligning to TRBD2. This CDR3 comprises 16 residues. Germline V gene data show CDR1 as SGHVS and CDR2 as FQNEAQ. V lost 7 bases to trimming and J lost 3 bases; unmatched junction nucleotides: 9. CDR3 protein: CASNLRASGRTDTQYF. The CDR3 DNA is TGTGCCAGCAATCTTCGGGCTAGCGGGAGGACAGATACGCAGTATTTT.

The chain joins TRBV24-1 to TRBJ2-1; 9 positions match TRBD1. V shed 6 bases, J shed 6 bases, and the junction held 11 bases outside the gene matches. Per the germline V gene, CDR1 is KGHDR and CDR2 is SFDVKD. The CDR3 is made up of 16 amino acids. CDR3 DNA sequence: TGTGCCACCAGTTCGGCCGGGACAGGGTCGGGCAATGAGCAGTTCTTC. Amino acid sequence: CATSSAGTGSGNEQFF.

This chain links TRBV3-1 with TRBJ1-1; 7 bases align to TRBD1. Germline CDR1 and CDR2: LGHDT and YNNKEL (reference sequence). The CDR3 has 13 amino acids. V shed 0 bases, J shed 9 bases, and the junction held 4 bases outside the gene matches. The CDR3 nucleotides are TGTGCCAGCAGCCAAGATTTGACAGGGCAAGCTTTCTTT. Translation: CASSQDLTGQAFF.

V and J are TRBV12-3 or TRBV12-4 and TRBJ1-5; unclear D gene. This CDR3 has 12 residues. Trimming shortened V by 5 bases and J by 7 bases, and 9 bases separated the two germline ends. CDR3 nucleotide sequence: TGTGCCAGCAGTCTAGACTTCCAGCCCCAGCATTTT. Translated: CASSLDFQPQHF.

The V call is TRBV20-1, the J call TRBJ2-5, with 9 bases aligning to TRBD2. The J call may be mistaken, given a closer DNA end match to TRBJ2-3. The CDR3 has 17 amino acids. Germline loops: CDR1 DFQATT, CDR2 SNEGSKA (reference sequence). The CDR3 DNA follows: TGCAGTGCTAGAGGGCTAGCGGGATTGCTGCCCCAAGAGACCCAGTATTTT. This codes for CSARGLAGLLPQETQYF.

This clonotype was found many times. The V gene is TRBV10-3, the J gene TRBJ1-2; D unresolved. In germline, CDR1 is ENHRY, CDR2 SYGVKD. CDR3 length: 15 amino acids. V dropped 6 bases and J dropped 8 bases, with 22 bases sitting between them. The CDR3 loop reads CAIRDAGTGSYGYTF. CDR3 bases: TGTGCCATCAGGGATGCCGGAACGGGGAGCTACGGCTACACCTTC.